A single sample gave rise to the 4 T cell receptor beta chains below, sequenced in a study of response to subunit inactivated influenza vaccine. TCRdb reprocessed the RT-PCR reads via MiXCR and lists one record per CDR3 protein. The data hold approximately 680,000 distinct CDR3 sequences, with less than 20% observed a single time. The sequences come from PBMCs from blood, collected about 11 days after vaccination. Every receptor here comes from a man in his fifties who received an inactivated influenza vaccine.

The table lists this clonotype with a few counts. The CDR3 DNA reads as TGCAGTGCTAGATCTGGCACAGGCTCTGGAAACACCATATATTTT. Its translation: CSARSGTGSGNTIYF. The V and J genes are TRBV20-1 and TRBJ1-3; possible D gene TRBD1, 5 bases. CDR3 size: 15 residues. Germline V gene data show CDR1 as DFQATT and CDR2 as SNEGSKA (reference sequence). V shed 2 bases and J shed 0 bases, with 11 bases lying between them.

The rearrangement joins TRBV7-9 to TRBJ2-5; tentative D call: TRBD1 (7 bases). Germline loops: CDR1 SEHNR, CDR2 FQNEAQ (reference sequence). With 1 base removed from V and 3 bases from J, the gap between germline ends came to 12 bases. The CDR3 contains 15 residues. CDR3 bases: TGTGCCAGCAGCTTAGGAGGGGGGACAGAAGAGACCCAGTACTTC. Protein sequence: CASSLGGGTEETQYF.

The rearrangement links TRBV7-2 to TRBJ2-1, with 9 bases fitting TRBD2. Germline CDR1 and CDR2: SGHTA and FQGNSA. The CDR3 is 14 residues long. J lost 8 bases, V lost 2 bases, and 4 bases had no gene match. The CDR3 sequence is CASSLPGLAYEQFF. The CDR3 DNA reads as TGTGCCAGCAGCTTACCGGGACTAGCATATGAGCAGTTCTTC.

This clonotype was found many times. The rearrangement uses TRBV5-1 and TRBJ1-1; 8 bases match TRBD1. The CDR3 contains 15 residues. Germline V gene sequence: CDR1 SGHRS, CDR2 YFSETQ. Trimming removed 4 bases from V and 0 bases from J; junction bases left unmatched: 5. CDR3 nucleotide sequence: TGCGCCAGCAGCGACGACAGGGGAGTGAACACTGAAGCTTTCTTT. Residues: CASSDDRGVNTEAFF.